Presented here are 10 T cell receptor beta chains from one specimen sequenced in a study of shared clonotypes between healthy human individuals. TCRdb's copy holds only in-frame clones and misses some; the assay was immunoSEQ multiplex PCR. The sample consists of about 1 million clones, about 75% of them appearing once. Sequenced input: memory CD4+ T cells sorted from blood. The subset was: CD45RA-negative fraction. The receptors come from a man aged 18 to 29 in good health.

The rearrangement uses TRBV9 and TRBJ1-4; D is possibly TRBD1 (5 bases). V lost 3 bases to trimming and J lost 1 base, with 10 bases between them. The CDR3 extends over 15 amino acids. Per the germline V gene, CDR1 is SGDLS and CDR2 is YYNGEE. CDR3 sequence: CASSARVGTNEKLFF. DNA of the CDR3: TGTGCCAGCAGCGCCAGGGTGGGAACTAATGAAAAACTGTTTTTT.

The chain has TRBV5-4 and TRBJ1-1, with D possibly matching TRBD1 (5 bases). Trimming stripped 3 bases from V and 0 bases from J, with 15 bases between. The germline V gene encodes CDR1 SGHNT and CDR2 YYREEE (reference sequence). The CDR3 runs 16 residues. The CDR3 sequence: CASSSGTANMNTEAFF. The CDR3 DNA sequence: TGTGCCAGCAGCTCTGGGACGGCTAACATGAACACTGAAGCTTTCTTT.

V gene TRBV2 combines with J gene TRBJ2-5, with 11 bases aligning to TRBD1. CDR1 SNHLY and CDR2 FYNNEI come from the germline V gene. The V segment lost 3 bases and the J segment 5 bases; nucleotides outside the gene matches: 2. There are 14 residues in the CDR3. The CDR3 DNA follows: TGTGCCAGCAGTGAGGACAGGGGGCGTGAGACCCAGTACTTC. Translated, it gives CASSEDRGRETQYF.

The chain joins TRBV5-5 to TRBJ2-5; 9 nucleotides match TRBD1. CDR1 and CDR2 from the germline V gene are SGHKS and YYEKEE (reference sequence). V shed 4 bases, J shed 4 bases, and the junction held 11 bases outside the gene matches. This CDR3 is 16 amino acids long. In nucleotides, the CDR3 is TGTGCCAGCAGCCCCAGGACAGGGGCCGGGAGAGAGACCCAGTACTTC. Protein sequence: CASSPRTGAGRETQYF.

Concerning this clone itself: The junction differs from germline at one of its ends, possibly a read error. Written as DNA, the CDR3 is TGCGCCAGCAGCCTGACGGTGCAGGACGGGATCCGGTACGAGCAGTACTTC. This codes for CASSLTVQDGIRYEQYF. The J gene is TRBJ2-7, the V gene TRBV5-8; D is perhaps TRBD2 (5 bases). Germline CDR1 and CDR2: SGHTS and YDEGEE. The CDR3 runs 17 residues.

V is TRBV25-1 and J is TRBJ2-1; weak D call: TRBD2 (5 bases). V was clipped by 7 bases and J by 14 bases, with 12 bases between them. This CDR3 spans 10 amino acids. Germline V gene sequence: CDR1 MGHDK, CDR2 SYGVNS. The CDR3 spells CASTLAEEFF. CDR3 in DNA: TGTGCCAGCACCCTAGCCGAGGAGTTCTTC.

Comments on this clone: A much larger clone differs by one base, so this may be a read error. This chain uses TRBV11-2 with TRBJ2-5; 7 nucleotides line up with TRBD1. The end of the DNA fits TRBJ2-7 better, so the J call may be wrong. The CDR3 has 13 residues. In germline, CDR1 is SGHAT, CDR2 FQNNGV. In DNA form, the CDR3 reads TGTGCCAGCAGCCGGGACAGCTCCTACGAGCAGTACTTC. Translated, it gives CASSRDSSYEQYF.

The chain joins TRBV18 to TRBJ2-2, with D possibly TRBD2 on 6 matching bases. This CDR3 is built from 16 residues. Per the germline V gene, CDR1 is KGHSH and CDR2 is LQKENI. Trimming shortened V by 3 bases and J by 3 bases, and 14 bases separated the two germline ends. The CDR3 bases are TGTGCCAGCTCACCGGTATCGGGAGTTGACACCGGGGAGCTGTTTTTT. It codes for CASSPVSGVDTGELFF.

The chain combines TRBV27 with TRBJ2-7, with a possible D match to TRBD1 (5 bases). CDR3 size: 13 residues. Per the germline V gene, CDR1 is MNHEY and CDR2 is SMNVEV (reference sequence). The germline V and J ends were trimmed by 0 bases and 6 bases, with 9 bases remaining between them. CDR3 nucleotide sequence: TGTGCCAGCAGTTTATCTAGGGGAAGCGAGCAGTACTTC. As protein: CASSLSRGSEQYF.

This clone occurred a few times. V is TRBV2 and J is TRBJ2-1; TRBD2 matches at 10 bases. The germline V gene has CDR1 SNHLY and CDR2 FYNNEI. CDR3 length: 16 residues. With 1 base clipped from V and 4 bases from J, the junction kept 4 bases outside the gene matches. The CDR3 nucleotides read TGTGCCAGCAGTGAAGAAGCGGGGGGGCCTTACAATGAGCAGTTCTTC. Amino acids: CASSEEAGGPYNEQFF.